This T cell receptor (beta chain) was recovered during a study of CD8+CD57+ T cells in acquired aplastic anemia. The use of genomic DNA as template underpinned the TCR beta VDJ and CDR3 profiling. TCRdb reprocessed the reads with MiXCR, giving one entry per CDR3 protein. Seen here are 260,000 or so distinct CDR3 sequences, around half observed once, and the top ten hold 6.5% to 10%. The CDR3 is 16 amino acids. Trimming stripped 4 bases from V and 0 bases from J, with 16 bases between. From germline, CDR1 is SGHRS and CDR2 YFSETQ. The sequenced patients had an expansion of CD8+CD57+ cells seen by flow cytometry.

This sequence originates from a human donor with aplastic anemia. Sequencing input: sorted CD4+, CD8+, or CD8+CD57+ T cells (not recorded which) from PBMCs. This chain uses TRBV5-1 with TRBJ1-2; D may be TRBD1 (5 bases). The CDR3 loop reads CASSNRDVDSNYGYTF. The CDR3 DNA follows: TGCGCCAGCAGCAACCGGGACGTAGACTCTAACTATGGCTACACCTTC. The full variable domain, its missing parts supplied by reference TRBV5-1 and TRBJ1-2, is KAGVTQTPRYLIKTRGQQVTLSCSPISGHRSVSWYQQTPGQGLQFLFEYFSETQRNKGNFPGRFSGRQFSNSRSEMNVSTLELGDSALYLCASSNRDVDSNYGYTFGSGTRLTVV.